These 26 T cell receptor beta chains came from one sample sequenced in a study of blood T cell repertoires in COVID-19. Assay: immunoSEQ multiplex PCR; the TCRdb copy retains only in-frame clones and omits some. The sample shows some 350,000 clones, about 87% of them seen only once. The sequenced material came from PBMCs or T cells enriched from blood (not recorded which). The receptors were gathered from a man aged 25-45 years who had recovered from COVID-19.

The rearrangement uses TRBV5-1 and TRBJ1-6; D unclear. CDR1 SGHRS and CDR2 YFSETQ come from the germline V gene. This CDR3 is 13 amino acids long. Trimming took off 4 bases at V and 4 bases at J, with 6 bases between the two ends. CDR3: CASSPSYNSPLHF. The CDR3 DNA follows: TGCGCCAGCAGCCCCTCTTATAATTCACCCCTCCACTTT.

V is TRBV18 and J is TRBJ2-7; D uncertain. The V gene lost 3 bases and the J gene lost 2 bases, with 11 bases spanning the gap. CDR1 is KGHSH and CDR2 is LQKENI in the germline V gene. CDR3 length: 14 residues. The CDR3 DNA reads TGTGCCAGCTCACCGCGGTCCAGCGCCTACGAGCAGTACTTC. Encoded protein: CASSPRSSAYEQYF.

The gene calls are TRBV6-5 and TRBJ2-1, with D perhaps matching TRBD1 (6 bases). Germline assignment: CDR1 MNHEY and CDR2 SVGAGI. The length of the CDR3 is 15 residues. The V and J ends lost 0 bases and 7 bases respectively, with 13 bases between them. The CDR3: CASSYSFETGNEQFF. The CDR3, as DNA: TGTGCCAGCAGTTACTCTTTCGAAACAGGGAATGAGCAGTTCTTC.

The rearrangement links TRBV5-1 to TRBJ2-7, with D perhaps matching TRBD1 (6 bases). This CDR3 comprises 13 residues. Per germline, CDR1 SGHRS and CDR2 YFSETQ. V was cut by 4 bases and J by 6 bases, with 14 bases left in between. The CDR3 DNA sequence: TGCGCCAGCAGCGCGGACCCGACAGGCGAGCAGTACTTC. Residues: CASSADPTGEQYF.

The gene calls are TRBV7-2 and TRBJ1-5; 8 bases map to TRBD1. Unmatched junction bases numbered 5, after V lost 4 bases and J lost 6 bases. CDR3 length equals 14 residues. Germline values: CDR1 SGHTA, CDR2 FQGNSA. DNA for the CDR3: TGTGCCAGCAGCTGGACAGGGTTCTTTCAGCCCCAGCATTTT. The encoded protein is CASSWTGFFQPQHF.

The V and J genes are TRBV3-1 (or the pseudogene TRBV3-2) and TRBJ2-3; 13 bases match TRBD2. CDR3 length: 18 amino acids. V trimming: 0 bases; J trimming: 2 bases; junction bases outside the gene matches: 5. CDR1 LGHDT and CDR2 YNNKEL come from the germline V gene (reference sequence). Here the CDR3 DNA reads TGTGCCAGCAGCCAAGAGACTAGCGGGGGGCCCTACACAGATACGCAGTATTTT. Its protein is CASSQETSGGPYTDTQYF.

The chain couples TRBV5-6 to TRBJ1-4; D ambiguous. Trimming left V 5 bases short and J 8 bases short, with 13 bases between. Germline values: CDR1 SGHDT, CDR2 YYEEEE. There are 13 residues in the CDR3. DNA of the CDR3: TGTGCCAGCAGATCCCGCTCGGGGGAAAAACTGTTTTTT. Translated: CASRSRSGEKLFF. Drawing the rest from reference TRBV5-6 and TRBJ1-4, the complete variable domain is DAGVTQSPTHLIKTRGQQVTLRCSPKSGHDTVSWYQQALGQGPQFIFQYYEEEERQRGNFPDRFSGHQFPNYSSELNVNALLLGDSALYLCASRSRSGEKLFFGSGTQLSVL.

This chain uses TRBV4-1 with TRBJ2-2; TRBD1 agrees at 8 bases. V was pared by 2 bases and J by 5 bases, with 10 bases of the junction left unmatched. CDR3 length equals 17 residues. Germline V lookup: CDR1 MGHRA, CDR2 YSYEKL. The CDR3 protein is CASSQLTGVVRTGELFF. The CDR3 DNA reads as TGCGCCAGCAGCCAACTGACAGGGGTAGTTCGTACCGGGGAGCTGTTTTTT.

The chain couples TRBV18 to TRBJ1-5, with 12 nucleotides matching TRBD1. CDR3 length: 16 residues. Germline-derived CDR1 and CDR2 are KGHSH and LQKENI. V shed 8 bases, J shed 1 base, and the junction held 6 bases outside the gene matches. CDR3 region: CASRPGQGASNQPQHF. CDR3 coding DNA: TGTGCCAGCCGACCGGGACAGGGGGCCAGCAATCAGCCCCAGCATTTT.

The CDR3 DNA follows: TGTGCCAGCAGTTCGAATGAAAAACTGTTTTTT. This translates into CASSSNEKLFF. The V and J genes are TRBV12-3 or TRBV12-4 and TRBJ1-4; D remains unclear. Trimming shortened V by 4 bases and J by 5 bases, and 2 bases separated the two germline ends. The CDR3 has 11 amino acids.

The chain combines TRBV7-8 with TRBJ2-1; the match to TRBD1 covers 7 bases. Germline V lookup: CDR1 SGHVS, CDR2 FQNEAQ. The CDR3 extends over 15 amino acids. Trimming removed 0 bases from V and 3 bases from J; junction bases left unmatched: 2. Here the CDR3 reads CASSLAGQSYNEQFF. CDR3 DNA sequence: TGTGCCAGCAGCTTAGCGGGACAGAGCTACAATGAGCAGTTCTTC.

The chain joins TRBV6-5 to TRBJ2-5; the match to TRBD1 covers 7 bases. V shed 1 base and J 5 bases; nucleotides not matched to a gene: 7. The CDR3 contains 15 residues. In germline, CDR1 is MNHEY, CDR2 SVGAGI. CDR3 in amino acids: CASSYYTGVGETQYF. The CDR3 DNA is TGTGCCAGCAGTTACTACACAGGGGTGGGGGAGACCCAGTACTTC.

The V and J genes are TRBV29-1 and TRBJ2-1; 11 bases match TRBD2. The J segment lost 14 bases and the V segment lost 7 bases, leaving 4 bases of the junction unmatched. CDR3 length: 10 amino acids. CDR1 SQVTM and CDR2 ANQGSEA come from the germline V gene. CDR3 region: CSAELAGEFF. Written as DNA, the CDR3 is TGCAGCGCCGAACTAGCGGGGGAGTTCTTC.

The V and J genes are TRBV7-9 and TRBJ1-1; D perhaps matches TRBD1 (5 bases). V lost 2 bases to trimming and J lost 12 bases, with 13 bases between them. Germline lookup yields CDR1 SEHNR and CDR2 FQNEAQ (reference sequence). The CDR3 loop spans 12 amino acids. DNA for the CDR3: TGTGCCAGCAGCTTACAGGGTGGAATTCCTTTCTTT. It is translated as CASSLQGGIPFF. The full variable domain, in which reference TRBV7-9 and TRBJ1-1 provide the parts outside the CDR3, is DTGVSQNPRHKITKRGQNVTFRCDPISEHNRLYWYRQTLGQGPEFLTYFQNEAQLEKSRLLSDRFSAERPKGSFSTLEIQRTEQGDSAMYLCASSLQGGIPFFGQGTRLTVV.

Only a few counts were recorded for this clone. The chain uses TRBV19 and TRBJ1-2; weak D call: TRBD1 (5 bases). CDR3 length equals 14 residues. Trimming took off 4 bases at V and 5 bases at J, with 14 bases between the two ends. Germline V gene sequence: CDR1 LNHDA, CDR2 SQIVND (reference sequence). The CDR3 region is CASSTPRQGYGYTF. The CDR3 DNA follows: TGTGCCAGTAGTACCCCCCGTCAGGGTTATGGCTACACCTTC.

CDR3 region: CASSGDREWDIQYF. The DNA for the CDR3 is TGCGCCAGCAGTGGGGACAGGGAGTGGGACATTCAGTACTTC. The chain uses TRBV10-2 and TRBJ2-4; 9 bases align to TRBD1. The CDR3 totals 14 residues. V dropped 4 bases and J dropped 8; count of bases not matched to a gene: 6. Germline V CDR1 and CDR2: WSHSY, SAAADI.

The chain carries TRBV27 and TRBJ1-5; 7 bases line up with TRBD1. This CDR3 contains 15 residues. Germline V lookup: CDR1 MNHEY, CDR2 SMNVEV (reference sequence). Germline trimming cut 6 bases from V and 11 bases from J; bases unmatched to any gene: 16. The CDR3 protein is CASSLTGATIKAQHF. The CDR3 DNA reads as TGTGCCAGCAGCCTTACAGGGGCCACAATCAAGGCCCAGCATTTT.

The table lists this clone with a few counts. The chain combines TRBV7-2 with TRBJ2-5; 10 positions match TRBD2. CDR3 length: 15 residues. The trim removed 5 bases at V and 5 bases at J, leaving 8 bases unmatched. The germline gives CDR1 SGHTA, CDR2 FQGNSA. The DNA for the CDR3 is TGTGCCAGCAGCCCCGAGCGGGGGGGCCGGGAGACCCAGTACTTC. Amino acids: CASSPERGGRETQYF.

The V and J genes are TRBV11-2 and TRBJ2-7, with a possible D match to TRBD2 (5 bases). The CDR3 sequence is 12 residues long. V was cut by 8 bases and J by 3 bases, with 11 bases left in between. The germline gives CDR1 SGHAT, CDR2 FQNNGV. The CDR3 DNA is TGTGCCAGCCATCGGGGAGACTACGAGCAGTACTTC. Translation gives CASHRGDYEQYF. Full variable domain (rest looked up from reference TRBV11-2 and TRBJ2-7): EAGVAQSPRYKIIEKRQSVAFWCNPISGHATLYWYQQILGQGPKLLIQFQNNGVVDDSQLPKDRFSAERLKGVDSTLKIQPAKLEDSAVYLCASHRGDYEQYFGPGTRLTVT.

This clone was recorded a few times. This sequence joins TRBV5-1 and TRBJ2-7, with 7 positions matching TRBD1. The CDR3 runs to 15 residues. The germline gives CDR1 SGHRS, CDR2 YFSETQ. J was trimmed by 5 bases and V by 0 bases; bases with no gene match: 8. As DNA, the CDR3 is TGCGCCAGCAGCTTGGGATCAGGGGGTTCCCACGAGCAGTACTTC. Its translation is CASSLGSGGSHEQYF. The full variable domain, in which reference TRBV5-1 and TRBJ2-7 provide the parts outside the CDR3, is KAGVTQTPRYLIKTRGQQVTLSCSPISGHRSVSWYQQTPGQGLQFLFEYFSETQRNKGNFPGRFSGRQFSNSRSEMNVSTLELGDSALYLCASSLGSGGSHEQYFGPGTRLTVT.

The V and J genes are TRBV2 and TRBJ1-6, with D hard to call. The CDR3 sequence is 12 residues long. Germline V gene lookup returns CDR1 SNHLY and CDR2 FYNNEI. The V end lost 5 bases, the J end lost 5 bases, and 4 bases lay between the germline ends. The CDR3 here is CASSLHNSPLHF. As DNA, the CDR3 is TGTGCCAGCAGTCTCCATAATTCACCCCTCCACTTT.

V gene TRBV24-1 combines with J gene TRBJ1-2; perhaps TRBD1 as D (5 bases). Per the germline V gene, CDR1 is KGHDR and CDR2 is SFDVKD. This CDR3 is 14 amino acids long. V was clipped by 5 bases and J by 6 bases, with 15 bases between them. The CDR3 DNA follows: TGTGCCACCAGTGGGGGGGAGCGTTTGAATGGCTACACCTTC. Encoded protein: CATSGGERLNGYTF.

The J gene is TRBJ2-7, the V gene TRBV5-1; 7 bases agree with TRBD1. Germline CDR1 reads SGHRS; CDR2 reads YFSETQ. The CDR3 contains 14 residues. V lost 0 bases, J lost 4 bases, and 4 bases stayed unmatched. This CDR3 is CASSLEGTAYEQYF. CDR3 nucleotide sequence: TGCGCCAGCAGCTTGGAGGGGACAGCTTACGAGCAGTACTTC.

The rearrangement uses TRBV28 and TRBJ2-5, with TRBD2 matching 8 bases. CDR1 MDHEN and CDR2 SYDVKM come from the germline V gene. Losses at the gene ends were 2 bases for V and 4 bases for J; bases not matched to a gene: 9. The CDR3 runs to 16 residues. Here the CDR3 DNA reads TGTGCCAGCAGTTTAGGGCTAGCGGGCAAACGAGAGACCCAGTACTTC. It translates to CASSLGLAGKRETQYF.

This chain joins TRBV25-1 and TRBJ2-7; possibly TRBD1 for D (6 bases). The CDR3 has 13 residues. CDR1 MGHDK and CDR2 SYGVNS come from the germline V gene. Trimming removed 3 bases from V and 5 bases from J, with 11 bases in between. Here the CDR3 reads CASSEVNRDEQYF. The DNA for the CDR3 is TGTGCCAGCAGTGAGGTGAACAGGGACGAGCAGTACTTC.

The chain couples TRBV21-1 to TRBJ1-1; TRBD1 was called by the table and not checked on the DNA. TRBV21-1 is a known pseudogene. The length of the CDR3 is 17 residues. The CDR3 loop reads CASSKARQGAPNTEAFF. In DNA, the CDR3 is TGTGCCAGCAGCAAAGCGAGACAGGGGGCTCCGAACACTGAAGCTTTCTTT.